This T cell receptor beta chain was recorded in a study of TIL therapy for anti-PD-1-resistant metastatic lung cancer. The overall study: Median tumor mutation burden was 1.5 mutations per megabase.

By frequency in the sample, this clone is medium-sized (0.01 to 0.1%). This was the immunoSEQ v3 assay. Clones were read by immunoSEQ multiplex PCR, and TCRdb kept only the in-frame ones, dropping some. The profile covers approximately 60,000 clones, with roughly four fifths appearing a single time and about 2.7% taken by the ten largest. Sample time point: pre-treatment sample, taken before nivolumab and TIL therapy. The TCR originated in a person aged 25-79 years with non-small cell lung cancer. Material: blood, obtained at baseline.

CDR3: CASSPDRGIEQYF. CDR3 coding DNA: TGTGCCAGCAGCCCGGACAGGGGGATAGAGCAGTACTTC. The chain joins TRBV12-3 or TRBV12-4 to TRBJ2-7, with 10 bases that match TRBD1. J lost 7 bases, V lost 6 bases, and 6 bases had no gene match. CDR3 size: 13 residues.